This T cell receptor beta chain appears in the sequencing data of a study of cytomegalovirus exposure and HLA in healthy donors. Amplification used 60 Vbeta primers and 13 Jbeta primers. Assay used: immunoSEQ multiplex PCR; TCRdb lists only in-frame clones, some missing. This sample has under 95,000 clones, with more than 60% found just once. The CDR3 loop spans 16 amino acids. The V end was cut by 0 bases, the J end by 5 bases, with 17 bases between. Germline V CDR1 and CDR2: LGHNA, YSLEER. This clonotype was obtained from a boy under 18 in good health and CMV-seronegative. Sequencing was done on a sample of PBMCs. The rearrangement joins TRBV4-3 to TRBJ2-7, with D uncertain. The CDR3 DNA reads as TGCGCCAGCAGCCAAGATCGATTTACGCGGATCAACGAGCAGTACTTC. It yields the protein CASSQDRFTRINEQYF.